This TCR beta chain came from a study of T cells in Graves' hyperthyroidism and ophthalmopathy. This clonotype was recorded many times. What was amplified from RNA transcripts were TCR beta CDR3 regions. A first-round RT-PCR of the TCR CDR3 used the HTBI primer set. TCRdb passed the multiplex PCR reads through MiXCR, listing each CDR3 protein once. The repertoire holds 640,000 or so distinct CDR3 sequences, approximately 15% seen once, with more than 6% in the top ten. From germline, CDR1 is MNHEY and CDR2 SVGEGT. With V trimmed by 10 bases and J by 7 bases, 11 bases remained unmatched. The CDR3 covers 14 residues.

The chain employs TRBV6-2 or TRBV6-3 and TRBJ1-1, with TRBD1 identical over 11 bases. What was sequenced was blood. This receptor was taken from a woman under 30 with Graves' ophthalmopathy. CDR3 bases: TGTGCCACCATGAATGGACAGGGGGCAAGTGAAGCTTTCTTT. Translating gives CATMNGQGASEAFF.